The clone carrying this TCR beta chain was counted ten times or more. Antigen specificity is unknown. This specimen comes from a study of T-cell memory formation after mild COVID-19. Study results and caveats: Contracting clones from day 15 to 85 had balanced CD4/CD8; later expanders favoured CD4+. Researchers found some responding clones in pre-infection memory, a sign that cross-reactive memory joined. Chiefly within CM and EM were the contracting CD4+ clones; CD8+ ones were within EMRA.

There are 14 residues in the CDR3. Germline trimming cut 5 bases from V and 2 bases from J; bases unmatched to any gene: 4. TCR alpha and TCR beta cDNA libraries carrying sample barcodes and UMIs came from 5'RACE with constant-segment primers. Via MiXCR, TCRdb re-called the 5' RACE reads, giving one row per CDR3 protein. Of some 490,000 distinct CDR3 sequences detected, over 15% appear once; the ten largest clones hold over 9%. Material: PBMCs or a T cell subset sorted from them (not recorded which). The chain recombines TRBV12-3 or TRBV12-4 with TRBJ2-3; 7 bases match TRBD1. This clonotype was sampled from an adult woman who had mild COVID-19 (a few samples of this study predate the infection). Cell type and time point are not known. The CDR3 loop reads CASSRDRLTDTQYF. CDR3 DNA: TGTGCCAGCAGTCGGGACAGACTCACAGATACGCAGTATTTT.